The sequence of this T cell receptor beta chain was determined in a study of blood T cell repertoires in COVID-19. Across the whole study: Sites in the United States, Italy and Spain provided acute and convalescent COVID-19 samples. Sources were T cells, B-cell-depleted T cells, or PBMCs; the material itself was cDNA or gDNA.

In the study's own analysis: Researchers report that nucleated cell counts were estimated from reference gene primer amplification. The protocol was immunoSEQ multiplex PCR, while the TCRdb copy is restricted to in-frame clones and leaves out a portion. The D gene and trimming were derived from the DNA, and the V and J assignments and clone size from that table. The sample records 95,000 to 100,000 clones, about 90% being singletons. As to this clone: The junction shows a germline mismatch at one end, possibly a read error.

Germline values: CDR1 SGHTS, CDR2 YDEGEE. This CDR3 contains 15 residues. The sample was peripheral blood. The receptor was isolated from a man in his fifties or sixties with acute or convalescent COVID-19. The chain has TRBV5-8 and TRBJ2-1, with 7 nucleotides matching TRBD1. The CDR3 sequence: CTSSSRPGTVNEQFF. CDR3 DNA: TGTACCAGCAGCTCACGTCCCGGGACAGTGAATGAGCAGTTCTTC.